This T cell receptor (beta chain) was recovered during a study of blood T cell repertoires in COVID-19. Across the whole study: COVID-19 samples from acute and convalescent phases originated in the United States, Italy and Spain. From T cells, B-cell-depleted T cells, or PBMCs came the material, which was cDNA or gDNA.

The CDR3 runs 15 residues. The V and J ends lost 1 base and 1 base respectively, with 8 bases between them. Germline V CDR1 and CDR2: SNHLY, FYNNEI. Seattle patient enrollment occurred during active infection, with longitudinal follow-up thereafter. Study processing details: How many nucleated cells were present was estimated from reference gene primer amplification. Data came from immunoSEQ multiplex PCR; TCRdb stores just in-frame clones and leaves some out. The D gene and trimming were derived from the DNA, and the V and J assignments and clone size from that table. The table lists 150,000 to 200,000 clones, roughly 76% of them singletons.

Material for sequencing was peripheral blood. J is TRBJ1-3 and V is TRBV2, with a tentative D call TRBD1 (6 bases). This TCR came from a woman in her 40s with COVID-19, enrolled during active disease. CDR3 nucleotides: TGTGCCAGCAGTGAAGACAGGGCTTCTGGAAACACCATATATTTT. This gives the protein CASSEDRASGNTIYF.